The TCR beta chain under discussion was sequenced for a study of long-term antiretroviral therapy in people with HIV. At the level of the study: It was about a decade after the earliest samples that the 2015 immediate-ART recommendation appeared. Overall study results and limits: Clones that had undergone expansion before ART dominated the repertoire at all time points. Controls had broader CDR3 length ranges than HIV repertoires did.

Each donor had at least one pre-ART and at least two post-ART PBMC samples. immunoSEQ v3.0 was run at survey level. Here immunoSEQ multiplex PCR was the method, and the copy in TCRdb shows in-frame clones only, minus some. The sample holds around 20,000 clones, around four fifths seen once. CDR1 is LGHNA and CDR2 is YNFKEQ in the germline V gene. This CDR3 is built from 16 residues. Trimming left V 0 bases short and J 7 bases short, with 13 bases between. As concerns this clone: What it binds is not known.

This receptor was identified in a man in his late teens or twenties with HIV. Specimen: unsorted PBMCs, collected roughly 4 years after starting antiretroviral therapy. The rearrangement joins TRBV4-2 to TRBJ1-6; TRBD1 is a possible D gene (6 bases). For the CDR3, the DNA is TGTGCCAGCAGCCAAGATATCGGGGGGCAGAATTCACCCCTCCACTTT. Its translation is CASSQDIGGQNSPLHF.